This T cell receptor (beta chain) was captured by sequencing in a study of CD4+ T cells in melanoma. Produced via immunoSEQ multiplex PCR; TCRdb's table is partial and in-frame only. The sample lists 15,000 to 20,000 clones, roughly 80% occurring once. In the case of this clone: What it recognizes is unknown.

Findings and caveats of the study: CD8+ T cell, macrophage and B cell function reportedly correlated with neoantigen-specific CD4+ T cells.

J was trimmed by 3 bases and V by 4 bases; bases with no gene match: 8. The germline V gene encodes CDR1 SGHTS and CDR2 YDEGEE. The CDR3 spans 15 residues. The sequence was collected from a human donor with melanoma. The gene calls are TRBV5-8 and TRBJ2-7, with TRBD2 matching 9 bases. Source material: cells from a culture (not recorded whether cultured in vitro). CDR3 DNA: TGTGCCAGCAGCCGGTTGCGGGGGGGAATCTACGAGCAGTACTTC. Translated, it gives CASSRLRGGIYEQYF.